The 15 T cell receptor beta chains given below trace back to one sample, sequenced in a study of OX40 agonist ivuxolimab in advanced cancers. Produced via immunoSEQ multiplex PCR; TCRdb's table is partial and in-frame only. The table lists more than 60,000 clones, more than 85% of them singletons. Sample: CD4+ or CD8+ T cells sorted from blood, taken in a trial of the OX40 agonist ivuxolimab. Every receptor here comes from an adult with an advanced solid tumor such as melanoma, head and neck, liver or kidney cancer.

This clone was found once. V gene TRBV2 combines with J gene TRBJ1-2; TRBD1 is a possible D gene (6 bases). The CDR3 is 15 residues long. With 2 bases removed from V and 6 bases from J, the gap between germline ends came to 16 bases. Germline V lookup: CDR1 SNHLY, CDR2 FYNNEI. CDR3 in DNA: TGTGCCAGCAGTGAAACGGGGCAGGGGACCAATGGCTACACCTTC. Residues: CASSETGQGTNGYTF.

This sequence joins TRBV6-5 and TRBJ1-5, with D unclear. The CDR3 runs to 15 residues. Germline V gene data show CDR1 as MNHEY and CDR2 as SVGAGI. V shed 2 bases and J shed 0 bases, with 8 bases lying between them. The CDR3 region has the DNA TGTGCCAGCAGTTACGCCAGGTTTAGCAATCAGCCCCAGCATTTT. Translating gives CASSYARFSNQPQHF.

The chain carries TRBV28 and TRBJ1-1, with a possible D match to TRBD1 (5 bases). CDR3 length: 14 amino acids. CDR1 and CDR2 (germline): MDHEN, SYDVKM. The V end was cut by 2 bases, the J end by 3 bases, with 10 bases between. In DNA form, the CDR3 reads TGTGCCAGCAGTTTAGGGACGGGTTACACTGAAGCTTTCTTT. It yields the protein CASSLGTGYTEAFF.

The V and J genes are TRBV5-1 and TRBJ1-1, with D possibly being TRBD1 (6 bases). V was pared by 3 bases and J by 8 bases, with 14 bases between. The V gene's germline CDR1 is SGHRS and CDR2 YFSETQ. The CDR3 spans 13 residues. Written as DNA, the CDR3 is TGCGCCAGCAGCTCCAACCCACAGGGCGAAGCTTTCTTT. This translates into CASSSNPQGEAFF.

The rearrangement joins TRBV4-2 to TRBJ2-5; tentative D call: TRBD1 (5 bases). CDR3 size: 14 residues. V was trimmed by 0 bases and J by 5 bases, leaving 10 bases between them. Germline CDR1 LGHNA, CDR2 YNFKEQ. CDR3 loop: CASSQEAGWETQYF. The CDR3 DNA follows: TGTGCCAGCAGCCAAGAGGCAGGGTGGGAGACCCAGTACTTC.

The chain joins TRBV7-6 to TRBJ1-1; possible D gene TRBD1, 6 bases. In germline, CDR1 is SGHVS, CDR2 FNYEAQ. This CDR3 spans 15 amino acids. V gave up 5 bases and J gave up 2 bases, with 15 bases separating them. The CDR3 DNA sequence: TGTGCCAGCAGCCCCCGACAGGCAACAAACACTGAAGCTTTCTTT. Amino acid sequence: CASSPRQATNTEAFF.

This clone came up once. The genes are TRBV5-1 and TRBJ1-1, with TRBD1 matching over 7 bases. This CDR3 has 14 amino acids. CDR1 and CDR2 (germline): SGHRS, YFSETQ. The J segment lost 1 base and the V segment lost 7 bases, leaving 7 bases of the junction unmatched. The CDR3 DNA follows: TGCGCCAGCCGATCAAGACAGGGGAACACTGAAGCTTTCTTT. Translation: CASRSRQGNTEAFF.

The chain is built from TRBV29-1 and TRBJ2-1; 9 bases match TRBD1. J was trimmed by 10 bases and V by 7 bases; bases with no gene match: 8. The CDR3 consists of 12 residues. CDR1 and CDR2 from the germline V gene are SQVTM and ANQGSEA. The CDR3 nucleotides are TGCAGCGCCGGGACAGGGCTTCGCGAGCAGTTCTTC. Amino acids: CSAGTGLREQFF.

The chain combines TRBV4-1 with TRBJ2-1, with 10 bases matching TRBD2. Germline CDR1 MGHRA, CDR2 YSYEKL. The CDR3 runs to 19 residues. J gave up 9 bases and V 0 bases, and 17 bases lay outside the gene matches. The CDR3 protein is CASSQDLFGLAAPTGEQFF. The DNA for the CDR3 is TGCGCCAGCAGCCAAGATCTGTTTGGACTAGCGGCCCCGACGGGTGAGCAGTTCTTC.

About this clone: At one of its ends the junction is not consistent with the germline gene, which may arise from a read error. This rearrangement joins TRBV6-1 to TRBJ1-1; D gene ambiguous. Germline V CDR1 and CDR2: MNHNS, SASEGT. The CDR3 is 11 amino acids. The CDR3 is CASSEPQTAAF. In DNA, the CDR3 is TGTGCCAGCAGTGAACCACAGACCGCAGCTTTT.

A single count supports this clone. The chain carries TRBV5-1 and TRBJ2-5; D remains ambiguous. This CDR3 is 14 amino acids long. V was cut by 3 bases and J by 1 base, with 10 bases left in between. From germline, CDR1 is SGHRS and CDR2 YFSETQ. The CDR3: CASSSGGRQETQYF. The CDR3 DNA follows: TGCGCCAGCAGCTCTGGCGGCCGCCAAGAGACCCAGTACTTC. Full variable domain (remainder filled in from reference TRBV5-1 and TRBJ2-5): KAGVTQTPRYLIKTRGQQVTLSCSPISGHRSVSWYQQTPGQGLQFLFEYFSETQRNKGNFPGRFSGRQFSNSRSEMNVSTLELGDSALYLCASSSGGRQETQYFGPGTRLLVL.

The DNA of the CDR3 is TGTGCCAGCTCACCACCGGCGGGACAGCGCACTGAAGCTTTCTTT. Amino acid sequence: CASSPPAGQRTEAFF. V and J are TRBV18 and TRBJ1-1; 7 nucleotides align to TRBD1. In germline, CDR1 is KGHSH, CDR2 LQKENI. V trimming: 0 bases; J trimming: 4 bases; junction bases outside the gene matches: 5. The CDR3 has 15 residues.

The chain employs TRBV27 and TRBJ1-2; 7 bases agree with TRBD1. This CDR3 spans 16 amino acids. V was pared by 6 bases and J by 0 bases, with 10 bases of the junction left unmatched. The germline gives CDR1 MNHEY, CDR2 SMNVEV (reference sequence). The CDR3: CASRTTGQQPNYGYTF. CDR3 bases: TGTGCCAGCAGAACTACGGGACAGCAACCTAACTATGGCTACACCTTC.

The J gene is TRBJ1-4, the V gene TRBV2; D not resolved. Trimming cost V 8 bases and J 8 bases, with 12 bases left between them. The CDR3 length is 12 residues. Germline values: CDR1 SNHLY, CDR2 FYNNEI. The CDR3 DNA is TGTGCCAGCGGCGTAGGTGGGGAAAAACTGTTTTTT. This translates into CASGVGGEKLFF.

The chain carries TRBV5-1 and TRBJ2-1; 7 nucleotides align to TRBD2. CDR1 and CDR2 (germline): SGHRS, YFSETQ. J was trimmed by 0 bases and V by 2 bases; bases with no gene match: 5. This CDR3 comprises 16 residues. CDR3 region: CASSFQAGSSYNEQFF. DNA of the CDR3: TGCGCCAGCAGCTTTCAAGCGGGGAGCTCCTACAATGAGCAGTTCTTC.